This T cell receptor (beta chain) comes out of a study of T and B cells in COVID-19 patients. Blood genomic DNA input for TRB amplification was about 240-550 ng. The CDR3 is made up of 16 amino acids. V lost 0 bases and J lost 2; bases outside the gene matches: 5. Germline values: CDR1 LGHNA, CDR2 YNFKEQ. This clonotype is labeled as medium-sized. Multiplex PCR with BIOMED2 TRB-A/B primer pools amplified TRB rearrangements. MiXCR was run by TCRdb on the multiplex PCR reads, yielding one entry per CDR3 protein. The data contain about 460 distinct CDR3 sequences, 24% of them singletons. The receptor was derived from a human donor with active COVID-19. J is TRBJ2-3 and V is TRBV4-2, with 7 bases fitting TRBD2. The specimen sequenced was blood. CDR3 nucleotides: TGTGCCAGCAGCCAAGATGCGGGAGTAATCACAGATACGCAGTATTTT. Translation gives CASSQDAGVITDTQYF.